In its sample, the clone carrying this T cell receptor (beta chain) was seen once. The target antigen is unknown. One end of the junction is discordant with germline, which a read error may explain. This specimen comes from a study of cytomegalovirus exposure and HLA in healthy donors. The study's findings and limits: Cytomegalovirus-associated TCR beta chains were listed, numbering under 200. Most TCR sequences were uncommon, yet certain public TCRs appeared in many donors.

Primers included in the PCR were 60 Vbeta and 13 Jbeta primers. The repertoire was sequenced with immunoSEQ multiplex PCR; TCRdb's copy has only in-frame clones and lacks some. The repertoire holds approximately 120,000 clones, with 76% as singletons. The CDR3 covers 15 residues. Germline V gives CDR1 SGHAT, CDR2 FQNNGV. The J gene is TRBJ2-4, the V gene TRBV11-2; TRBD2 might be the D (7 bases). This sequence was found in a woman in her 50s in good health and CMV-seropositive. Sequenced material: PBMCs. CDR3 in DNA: TGTGCCAGCAGCCCCTGGACTAGGGGGGGAAACAGTCAGTACTTC. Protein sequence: CASSPWTRGGNSQYF.